Reported below is one T cell receptor beta chain. An equimolar mix of two oligonucleotides served as the beta constant-region primer for TRBC1 and TRBC2. A 12-nucleotide UMI and the SP2 primer were added to the cDNA 3' end by oligonucleotide ligation. TCRdb recomputed calls from the UMI-ligation and nested PCR reads with MiXCR, one row per CDR3 protein. This sample has some 150,000 distinct CDR3 sequences, with over 15% found just once. The data were obtained in a study of naive and memory T cell subsets. CDR1 SGHTA and CDR2 FQGNSA come from the germline V gene. V was shortened by 0 bases and J by 4 bases, with 16 bases between the two germline ends. The CDR3 contains 17 residues.

V is TRBV7-2 and J is TRBJ2-1, with unresolved D. The sequencing input was naive CD4+ T cells from blood. This sequence originates from a human donor in good health. CDR3 coding DNA: TGTGCCAGCAGCTTAGCGTTCTCGCGAAACAGTTACAATGAGCAGTTCTTC. Its protein is CASSLAFSRNSYNEQFF. The full variable domain, completed using reference TRBV7-2 and TRBJ2-1, is GAGVSQSPSNKVTEKGKDVELRCDPISGHTALYWYRQSLGQGLEFLIYFQGNSAPDKSGLPSDRFSAERTGGSVSTLTIQRTQQEDSAVYLCASSLAFSRNSYNEQFFGPGTRLTVL.